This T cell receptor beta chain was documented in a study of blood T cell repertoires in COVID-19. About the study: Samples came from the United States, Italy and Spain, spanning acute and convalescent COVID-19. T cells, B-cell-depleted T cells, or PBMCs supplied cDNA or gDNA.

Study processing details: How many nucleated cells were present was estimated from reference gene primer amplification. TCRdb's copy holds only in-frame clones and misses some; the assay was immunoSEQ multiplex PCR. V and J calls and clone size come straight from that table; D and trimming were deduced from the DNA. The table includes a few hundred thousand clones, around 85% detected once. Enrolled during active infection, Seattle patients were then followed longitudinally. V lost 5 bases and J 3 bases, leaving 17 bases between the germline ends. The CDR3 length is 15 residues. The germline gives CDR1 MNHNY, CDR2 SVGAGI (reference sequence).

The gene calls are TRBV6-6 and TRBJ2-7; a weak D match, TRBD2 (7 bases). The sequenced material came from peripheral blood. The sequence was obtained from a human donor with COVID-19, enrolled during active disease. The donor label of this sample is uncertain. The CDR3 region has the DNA TGTGCCAGCAGTGACCGGGGGGACACAAACTACGAGCAGTACTTC. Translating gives CASSDRGDTNYEQYF.